The source of this T cell receptor beta chain is a study of cytomegalovirus exposure and HLA in healthy donors. Turning to this clone: Its antigen is still unknown.

The PCR used 60 Vbeta and 13 Jbeta primers. The data were produced by immunoSEQ multiplex PCR, yet TCRdb's version contains in-frame clones alone and is incomplete. Its table records about 130,000 clones. Per germline, CDR1 MDHEN and CDR2 SYDVKM. Trimming removed 3 bases from V and 3 bases from J; junction bases left unmatched: 4. The CDR3 has 15 residues. General study findings and limits: According to a later analysis, donors in an Asian-associated ancestry cluster reportedly had fewer N-insertions than the 666-donor mean. On later analysis, the bulk of CMV-associated TCR beta chains appeared to be HLA-restricted.

The sample was PBMCs. The origin of this receptor is a man in his late teens or twenties in good health and CMV-seronegative. The V call is TRBV28, the J call TRBJ2-1; 8 bases are a match to TRBD1. The CDR3 sequence is CASSFWTGNYNEQFF. The DNA for the CDR3 is TGTGCCAGCAGTTTTTGGACAGGGAACTACAATGAGCAGTTCTTC.